These 22 T cell receptor beta chains were all obtained from the same sample, sequenced in a study of blood T cell repertoires in COVID-19. Some clones are missing from TCRdb's copy, which holds only in-frame ones; the method was immunoSEQ multiplex PCR. The table includes 150,000 to 200,000 clones, over 70% detected once. The sample taken for sequencing was PBMCs or T cells enriched from blood (not recorded which). These TCRs come from a woman in her fifties or sixties who had recovered from COVID-19.

The chain is built from TRBV5-1 and TRBJ1-4; 9 nucleotides line up with TRBD1. The V segment lost 0 bases and the J segment 6 bases; nucleotides outside the gene matches: 6. Germline V CDR1 and CDR2: SGHRS, YFSETQ. The CDR3 extends over 16 amino acids. CDR3 residues: CASSLGDREVYEKLFF. CDR3 bases: TGCGCCAGCAGCTTGGGGGACAGGGAGGTTTATGAAAAACTGTTTTTT.

The V gene is TRBV12-3 or TRBV12-4, the J gene TRBJ1-1, with D unclear. Trimming removed 1 base from V and 11 bases from J, with 11 bases in between. The CDR3 is made up of 12 amino acids. The CDR3 is CASSLEWGVAFF. For the CDR3, the DNA is TGTGCCAGCAGTTTAGAGTGGGGAGTGGCTTTCTTT.

This rearrangement joins TRBV6-5 to TRBJ2-1; 7 nucleotides agree with TRBD2. Trimming took 0 bases from V and 5 from J; bases not matched to a gene: 4. In germline, CDR1 is MNHEY, CDR2 SVGAGI. The CDR3 sequence is 15 residues long. CDR3 sequence (DNA): TGTGCCAGCAGTTACTCGGGGACTATAAACAATGAGCAGTTCTTC. This encodes CASSYSGTINNEQFF.

The chain uses TRBV7-2 and TRBJ1-2, with D possibly TRBD1 on 6 matching bases. V dropped 5 bases and J dropped 8 bases, with 18 bases sitting between them. CDR3 length equals 14 residues. CDR1 is SGHTA, CDR2 FQGNSA, per germline. The CDR3 DNA follows: TGTGCCAGCAGCCCCAGGACAGCGCCTAAAGGCTACACCTTC. Its translation: CASSPRTAPKGYTF.

The chain joins TRBV7-9 to TRBJ1-3; D may be TRBD1 (6 bases). The CDR3 contains 15 residues. V was shortened by 5 bases and J by 0 bases, with 11 bases between the two germline ends. Looked up from germline, CDR1 is SEHNR and CDR2 is FQNEAQ (reference sequence). CDR3 residues: CASSPDSYSGNTIYF. CDR3 nucleotides: TGTGCCAGCAGCCCGGACAGTTACTCTGGAAACACCATATATTTT.

The chain is built from TRBV19 and TRBJ2-5, with 8 bases matching TRBD2. The CDR3 contains 15 residues. The V gene end was trimmed by 2 bases and the J gene end by 1 base; junction bases not matched to a gene: 3. Germline V CDR1 and CDR2: LNHDA, SQIVND (reference sequence). In DNA form, the CDR3 reads TGTGCCAGTAGTATAAACGGGGGGGGCCAAGAGACCCAGTACTTC. Translating gives CASSINGGGQETQYF.

This clone was observed a few times. This chain joins TRBV7-2 and TRBJ2-5, with 7 bases that match TRBD2. Germline V gene data show CDR1 as SGHTA and CDR2 as FQGNSA. J gave up 2 bases and V 1 base, and 16 bases lay outside the gene matches. The CDR3 has 19 amino acids. The CDR3 DNA is TGTGCCAGCAGCTTAGAGCTGTTGTCCAGCGGGGCAACTCAAGAGACCCAGTACTTC. The encoded protein is CASSLELLSSGATQETQYF.

The V and J genes are TRBV5-6 and TRBJ2-6; 10 bases fit TRBD2. V shed 1 base, J shed 2 bases, and the junction held 3 bases outside the gene matches. This CDR3 is built from 17 residues. CDR1 and CDR2 (germline): SGHDT, YYEEEE. CDR3 sequence reads: CASSLSGGAPGANVLTF. The CDR3 nucleotides read TGTGCCAGCAGCTTGAGCGGGGGGGCTCCTGGGGCCAACGTCCTGACTTTC.

In DNA form, the CDR3 reads TGTGCCAGCACAGACAGGGGCGGCAATCAGCCCCAGCATTTT. This gives the protein CASTDRGGNQPQHF. This chain connects TRBV18 to TRBJ1-5; 8 bases map to TRBD1. In germline, CDR1 is KGHSH, CDR2 LQKENI. The CDR3 is made up of 14 amino acids. Trimming at V came to 8 bases and at J to 2 bases, leaving 5 bases not matched to a gene.

The V gene is TRBV28, the J gene TRBJ1-2, with 8 bases aligning to TRBD1. The CDR3 has 14 amino acids. Germline loops: CDR1 MDHEN, CDR2 SYDVKM. Trimming at V came to 8 bases and at J to 6 bases, leaving 11 bases not matched to a gene. CDR3 residues: CASRTGQGFDGYTF. In DNA form, the CDR3 reads TGTGCCAGCCGGACTGGACAGGGCTTTGATGGCTACACCTTC.

This rearrangement joins TRBV3-1 (or the pseudogene TRBV3-2) to TRBJ1-1; D possibly corresponds to TRBD1 (6 bases). V was clipped by 3 bases and J by 6 bases, with 11 bases between them. Germline values: CDR1 LGHDT, CDR2 YNNKEL (reference sequence). This CDR3 is built from 13 residues. CDR3 amino acids: CASSQGRGAEAFF. The CDR3 bases are TGTGCCAGCAGCCAGGGCAGGGGAGCTGAAGCTTTCTTT.

This clone has only a few counts. CDR3 residues: CSARGWSGYTF. The CDR3 DNA reads TGCAGTGCTAGAGGCTGGAGTGGCTACACCTTC. The chain combines TRBV20-1 with TRBJ1-2; D remains ambiguous. There are 11 residues in the CDR3. The V gene's germline CDR1 is DFQATT and CDR2 SNEGSKA (reference sequence). V lost 1 base to trimming and J lost 7 bases, with 7 bases between them.

V and J are TRBV4-1 and TRBJ2-3, with TRBD2 matching over 7 bases. The CDR3 is made up of 14 amino acids. The germline V gene encodes CDR1 MGHRA and CDR2 YSYEKL. V shed 0 bases, J shed 5 bases, and the junction held 2 bases outside the gene matches. Here the CDR3 reads CASSQESSGDTQYF. The CDR3 DNA reads TGCGCCAGCAGCCAAGAGTCTAGCGGAGATACGCAGTATTTT.

This clone has only one observation. This chain links TRBV11-2 with TRBJ2-5; maybe TRBD2 (7 bases). CDR1 SGHAT and CDR2 FQNNGV come from the germline V gene. The V gene lost 5 bases and the J gene lost 5 bases, with 12 bases spanning the gap. The CDR3 spans 13 residues. CDR3 sequence (DNA): TGTGCCAGCAGCGCGAAGGGGGGGGAGACCCAGTACTTC. Amino acid sequence: CASSAKGGETQYF. The whole variable domain, remainder taken from reference TRBV11-2 and TRBJ2-5, is EAGVAQSPRYKIIEKRQSVAFWCNPISGHATLYWYQQILGQGPKLLIQFQNNGVVDDSQLPKDRFSAERLKGVDSTLKIQPAKLEDSAVYLCASSAKGGETQYFGPGTRLLVL.

The J gene is TRBJ2-3, the V gene TRBV3-1 (or the pseudogene TRBV3-2); 7 bases map to TRBD2. The CDR3 is 18 amino acids. Germline CDR1 LGHDT, CDR2 YNNKEL (reference sequence). Germline trimming cut 3 bases from V and 2 bases from J; bases unmatched to any gene: 14. The CDR3 nucleotides read TGTGCCAGCAGCCAGAGTTGGGTAGGGCGGGGGTACACAGATACGCAGTATTTT. Translating it yields CASSQSWVGRGYTDTQYF.

The chain couples TRBV5-1 to TRBJ2-7; possible D gene TRBD1, 5 bases. There are 15 residues in the CDR3. Trimming removed 4 bases from V and 3 bases from J, with 17 bases in between. Per germline, CDR1 SGHRS and CDR2 YFSETQ. The CDR3 DNA follows: TGCGCCAGCAGCCCCGAGATCGGCAGGGACTACGAGCAGTACTTC. As protein: CASSPEIGRDYEQYF. Looking up the rest from reference TRBV5-1 and TRBJ2-7 gives the full variable domain: KAGVTQTPRYLIKTRGQQVTLSCSPISGHRSVSWYQQTPGQGLQFLFEYFSETQRNKGNFPGRFSGRQFSNSRSEMNVSTLELGDSALYLCASSPEIGRDYEQYFGPGTRLTVT.

This sequence joins TRBV7-6 and TRBJ2-2; D call uncertain. V was clipped by 1 base and J by 5 bases, with 11 bases between them. Germline loops: CDR1 SGHVS, CDR2 FNYEAQ. This CDR3 region has 15 residues. The DNA for the CDR3 is TGTGCCAGCAGCTTAGAAGTCTCAGGAACCGGGGAGCTGTTTTTT. Protein sequence: CASSLEVSGTGELFF.

CDR3 protein: CASSATSGPADTQYF. The CDR3 nucleotides read TGTGCCAGCAGCGCCACTAGCGGGCCCGCAGATACGCAGTATTTT. The chain carries TRBV6-5 and TRBJ2-3, with 9 positions matching TRBD2. The CDR3 contains 15 residues. V dropped 6 bases and J dropped 4; count of bases not matched to a gene: 8. Germline V gene lookup returns CDR1 MNHEY and CDR2 SVGAGI.

The chain recombines TRBV5-6 with TRBJ2-5, with 7 bases aligning to TRBD1. Trimming took 4 bases from V and 1 from J; bases not matched to a gene: 4. From germline, CDR1 is SGHDT and CDR2 YYEEEE. There are 14 residues in the CDR3. The CDR3 reads CASSRGQTQETQYF. For the CDR3, the DNA is TGTGCCAGCAGCCGGGGACAGACCCAAGAGACCCAGTACTTC. The variable domain in full, with the rest retrieved from reference TRBV5-6 and TRBJ2-5, is DAGVTQSPTHLIKTRGQQVTLRCSPKSGHDTVSWYQQALGQGPQFIFQYYEEEERQRGNFPDRFSGHQFPNYSSELNVNALLLGDSALYLCASSRGQTQETQYFGPGTRLLVL.

This chain joins TRBV6-5 and TRBJ1-1, with TRBD1 matching over 7 bases. Germline V gene data show CDR1 as MNHEY and CDR2 as SVGAGI. After removal of 6 bases from V and 8 bases from J, the junction contained 3 bases not matched to a gene. The CDR3 length is 11 residues. The CDR3: CASRATGEAFF. DNA of the CDR3: TGTGCCAGCAGGGCGACAGGGGAAGCTTTCTTT.

CDR3 loop: CASSFGTGVLAFF. The CDR3 region has the DNA TGTGCCAGCAGTTTCGGGACAGGGGTTCTAGCTTTCTTT. The J gene is TRBJ1-1, the V gene TRBV27; 10 bases agree with TRBD1. CDR3 length equals 13 residues. The junction had 5 bases not matched to a gene; V was cut back by 3 bases and J by 10 bases. The germline V gene has CDR1 MNHEY and CDR2 SMNVEV (reference sequence).

The chain uses TRBV27 and TRBJ1-6; no clear D. Between the trimmed V and J ends, which lost 3 bases and 7 bases, there was a span of 7 bases. The length of the CDR3 is 13 residues. Germline CDR1 is MNHEY and CDR2 is SMNVEV (reference sequence). CDR3 nucleotides: TGTGCCAGCAGTTTCCTAAGAAATTCACCCCTCCACTTT. It is translated as CASSFLRNSPLHF.